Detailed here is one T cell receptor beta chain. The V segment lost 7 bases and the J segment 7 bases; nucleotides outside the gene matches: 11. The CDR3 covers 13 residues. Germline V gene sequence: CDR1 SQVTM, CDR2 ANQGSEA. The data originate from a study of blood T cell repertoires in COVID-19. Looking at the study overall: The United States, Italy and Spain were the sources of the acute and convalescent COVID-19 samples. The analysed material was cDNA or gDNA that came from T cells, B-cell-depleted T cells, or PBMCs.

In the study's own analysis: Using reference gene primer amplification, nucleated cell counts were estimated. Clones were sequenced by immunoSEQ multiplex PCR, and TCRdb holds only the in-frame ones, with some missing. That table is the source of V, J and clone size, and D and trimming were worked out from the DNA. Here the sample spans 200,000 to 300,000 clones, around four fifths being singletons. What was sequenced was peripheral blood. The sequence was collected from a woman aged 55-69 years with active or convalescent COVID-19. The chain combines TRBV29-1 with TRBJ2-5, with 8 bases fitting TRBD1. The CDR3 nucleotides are TGCAGCGCCCCAGGGGGCCCGGGTGGGACCCAGTACTTC. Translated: CSAPGGPGGTQYF.